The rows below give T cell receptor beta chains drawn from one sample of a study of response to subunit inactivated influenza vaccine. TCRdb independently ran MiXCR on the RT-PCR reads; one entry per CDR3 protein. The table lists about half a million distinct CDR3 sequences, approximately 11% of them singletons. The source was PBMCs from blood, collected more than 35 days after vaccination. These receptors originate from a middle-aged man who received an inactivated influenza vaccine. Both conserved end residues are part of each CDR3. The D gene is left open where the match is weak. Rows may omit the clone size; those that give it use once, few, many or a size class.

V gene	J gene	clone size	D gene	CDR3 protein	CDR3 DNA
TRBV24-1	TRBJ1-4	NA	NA	CATSDRNEKLFF	TGTGCCACCAGTGACCGGAATGAAAAACTGTTTTTT
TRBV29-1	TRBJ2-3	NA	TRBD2	CSVEETSGTPGGTDTQYF	TGCAGCGTTGAAGAAACTAGCGGGACTCCTGGTGGCACAGATACGCAGTATTTT
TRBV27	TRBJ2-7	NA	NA	CASSLDGVLSYEQYF	TGTGCCAGCAGTTTAGACGGAGTCCTGTCCTACGAGCAGTACTTC
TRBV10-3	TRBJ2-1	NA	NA	CAISAPANNEQFF	TGTGCCATCAGTGCACCAGCTAACAATGAGCAGTTCTTC
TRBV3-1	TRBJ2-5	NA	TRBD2	CASSQERLAGGKETQYF	TGTGCCAGCAGCCAAGAGCGACTAGCGGGAGGAAAAGAGACCCAGTACTTC
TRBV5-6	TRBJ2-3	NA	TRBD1	CASSGATGGSADTQYF	TGTGCCAGCAGCGGTGCTACAGGGGGCTCAGCAGATACGCAGTATTTT
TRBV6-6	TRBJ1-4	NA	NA	CASSYSPGRLFF	TGTGCCAGCAGTTACTCTCCGGGACGGCTGTTTTTT
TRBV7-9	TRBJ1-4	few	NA	CASKRAGINEKLFF	TGTGCCAGCAAGCGAGCCGGGATAAATGAAAAACTGTTTTTT
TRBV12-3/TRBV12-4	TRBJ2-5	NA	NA	CASSRGTTRGETQYF	TGTGCCAGCAGTCGGGGAACGACCCGAGGAGAGACCCAGTACTTC
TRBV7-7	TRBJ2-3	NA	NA	CASSLAAGTLTDTQYF	TGTGCTAGCAGCTTAGCGGCAGGGACCCTCACAGATACGCAGTATTTT
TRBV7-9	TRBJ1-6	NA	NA	CASSKTGGGGTPLHF	TGTGCCAGCAGCAAAACTGGCGGCGGTGGGACACCCCTCCACTTT
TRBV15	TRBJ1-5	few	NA	CATSSHSNQPQHF	TGTGCCACCAGCAGTCATAGCAATCAGCCCCAGCATTTT
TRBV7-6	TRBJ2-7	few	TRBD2	CASSLGWVASGSYEQYF	TGTGCCAGCAGCTTAGGGTGGGTCGCTAGCGGTTCCTACGAGCAGTACTTC
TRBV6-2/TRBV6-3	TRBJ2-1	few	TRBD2	CASSGTSGLRGYNEQFF	TGTGCCAGCAGTGGGACTAGCGGTCTAAGGGGCTACAATGAGCAGTTCTTC
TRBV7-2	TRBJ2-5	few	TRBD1	CASSSDRVVSETQYF	TGTGCCAGCAGCTCGGACAGGGTGGTGAGTGAGACCCAGTACTTC
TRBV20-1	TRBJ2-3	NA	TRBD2	CSAIGTTIDTQYF	TGCAGTGCCATCGGGACTACGATAGATACGCAGTATTTT
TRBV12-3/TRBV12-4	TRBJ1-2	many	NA	CASSDSWGTLWDYGYTF	TGTGCCAGCAGTGATTCTTGGGGAACCTTATGGGACTATGGCTACACCTTC
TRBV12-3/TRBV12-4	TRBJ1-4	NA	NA	CASTTGATNEKLFF	TGTGCCAGCACCACAGGTGCAACTAATGAAAAACTGTTTTTT
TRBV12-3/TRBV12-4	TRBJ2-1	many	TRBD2	CASSLAGLNEQFF	TGTGCCAGCAGTCTAGCGGGGTTGAATGAGCAGTTCTTC
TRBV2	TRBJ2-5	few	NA	CASSSQGPRETQYF	TGTGCCAGCAGTTCCCAGGGGCCTAGGGAGACCCAGTACTTC
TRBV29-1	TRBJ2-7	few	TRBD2	CSVGPSGSSYEQYF	TGCAGCGTGGGCCCCAGCGGGAGCTCCTACGAGCAGTACTTC
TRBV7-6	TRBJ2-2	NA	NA	CASSLASFRDIDTGELFF	TGTGCCAGCAGCTTAGCTTCTTTTAGGGACATCGACACCGGGGAGCTGTTTTTT
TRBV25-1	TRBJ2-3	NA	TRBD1	CASSGQGLDTRDTQYF	TGTGCCAGCAGTGGACAGGGGTTGGATACCCGAGATACGCAGTATTTT
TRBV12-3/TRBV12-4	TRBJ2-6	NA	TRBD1	CASSLGQGVSGANVLTF	TGTGCCAGCAGCCTAGGACAGGGAGTATCTGGGGCCAACGTCCTGACTTTC
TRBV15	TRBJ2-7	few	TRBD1	CATSTLGTAYEQYF	TGTGCCACCAGCACCCTCGGGACAGCCTACGAGCAGTACTTC
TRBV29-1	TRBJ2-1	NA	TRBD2	CSVAIAGGLGAYNEQFF	TGCAGCGTTGCGATAGCGGGAGGGCTGGGGGCCTACAATGAGCAGTTCTTC
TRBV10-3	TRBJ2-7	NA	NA	CAISKDRTTPYEQYF	TGTGCCATCAGTAAAGACAGAACAACGCCCTACGAGCAGTACTTC
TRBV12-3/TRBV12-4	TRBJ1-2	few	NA	CASRGADSNRANYGYTF	TGTGCCAGCAGGGGCGCGGACAGTAACCGAGCTAACTATGGCTACACCTTC
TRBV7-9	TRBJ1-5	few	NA	CASSLHSNQPQHF	TGTGCCAGCAGCTTACACAGCAATCAGCCCCAGCATTTT
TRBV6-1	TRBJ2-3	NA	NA	CASSLSGLTTDTQYF	TGTGCCAGCAGTCTCTCCGGACTCACCACAGATACGCAGTATTTT
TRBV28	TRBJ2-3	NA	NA	CATTGWEDTQYF	TGTGCCACTACGGGGTGGGAAGATACGCAGTATTTT
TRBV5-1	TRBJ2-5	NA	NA	CASSSRVRDKETQYF	TGCGCCAGCAGCTCACGGGTCAGGGATAAAGAGACCCAGTACTTC